These T cell receptor beta chains were read from a single sample in a study of blood T cell repertoires in COVID-19. TCRdb's table, derived via immunoSEQ multiplex PCR, lists solely in-frame clones and lacks some. The data show 99,000 or so clones, about 86% seen once. Sequenced: peripheral blood. The receptors derive from an elderly man with acute or convalescent COVID-19. Each CDR3 is given with its conserved first and last residue. D genes are given only for firm matches. The size entry is marked missing in some rows and otherwise reads once, few, many or a size class.

V: TRBV5-4; length: 15; size: .; D: .; J: TRBJ2-1; DNA: TGTGCCAGCACCGAGGGACTCCTGCTCTACAATGAGCAGTTCTTC; CDR3: CASTEGLLLYNEQFF
V: TRBV3-1/TRBV3-2; length: 14; size: .; D: .; J: TRBJ2-5; DNA: TGTGCCAGCAGCCGACAAGGGGCCCAAGAGACCCAGTACTTC; CDR3: CASSRQGAQETQYF
V: TRBV5-1; length: 12; size: .; D: .; J: TRBJ2-7; DNA: TGCGCCAGCAGCTTGGCTAATTACGAGCAGTACTTC; CDR3: CASSLANYEQYF
V: TRBV5-1; length: 15; size: .; D: .; J: TRBJ2-7; DNA: TGCGCCAGCAGCTTGGCCCGGGACTCAACCTACGAGCAGTACTTC; CDR3: CASSLARDSTYEQYF
V: TRBV6-1; length: 13; size: .; D: .; J: TRBJ2-7; DNA: TGTGCCAGCACCCCCATGGCTAGCAACGAGCAGTACTTC; CDR3: CASTPMASNEQYF
V: TRBV4-3; length: 16; size: once; D: .; J: TRBJ1-3; DNA: TGCGCCAGCAGCCAAGATTTAACAAGCTCTGGAAACACCATATATTTT; CDR3: CASSQDLTSSGNTIYF
V: TRBV7-2; length: 17; size: once; D: TRBD2; J: TRBJ2-5; DNA: TGTGCCAGCAGCTTAGCGTGGTCCGGCGGGAGCTGGGAGACCCAGTACTTC; CDR3: CASSLAWSGGSWETQYF
V: TRBV28; length: 16; size: once; D: TRBD1; J: TRBJ1-6; DNA: TGTGCCAGCAGTTCCGGGACAGGGGTGGATAATTCACCCCTCCACTTT; CDR3: CASSSGTGVDNSPLHF
V: TRBV18; length: 16; size: .; D: .; J: TRBJ1-1; DNA: TGTGCCAGCTCACCCACCGGAGCGCGAAGAAGGACTGAAGCTTTCTTT; CDR3: CASSPTGARRRTEAFF
V: TRBV5-1; length: 17; size: .; D: TRBD1; J: TRBJ2-3; DNA: TGCGCCAGCAGCTCCACCACAGGGGGCCGGGAGACAGATACGCAGTATTTT; CDR3: CASSSTTGGRETDTQYF
V: TRBV5-1; length: 13; size: .; D: .; J: TRBJ2-3; DNA: TGCGCCAGCAGGTCCCAGGGTGGGGATACGCAGTATTTT; CDR3: CASRSQGGDTQYF
V: TRBV3-1/TRBV3-2; length: 16; size: .; D: TRBD2; J: TRBJ2-4; DNA: TGTGCCAGCAGCCTTAGAGGGGCTAGCGGGAGGACCATTCAGTACTTC; CDR3: CASSLRGASGRTIQYF
V: TRBV29-1; length: 13; size: few; D: .; J: TRBJ1-1; DNA: TGCAGCGTTGACGACAGGACCAACACTGAAGCTTTCTTT; CDR3: CSVDDRTNTEAFF
V: TRBV7-6; length: 16; size: .; D: .; J: TRBJ2-6; DNA: TGTGCCAGCAGCTTAGTAGGGAGCTCTGGGGCCAACGTCCTGACTTTC; CDR3: CASSLVGSSGANVLTF
V: TRBV7-9; length: 14; size: .; D: .; J: TRBJ1-1; DNA: TGTGCCAGCAGTTACGACAGTAGGGGCACTGAAGCTTTCTTT; CDR3: CASSYDSRGTEAFF
V: TRBV19; length: 14; size: .; D: .; J: TRBJ2-3; DNA: TGTGCCAGTAGGCTGCGGGCCTACACAGATACGCAGTATTTT; CDR3: CASRLRAYTDTQYF
V: TRBV28; length: 13; size: .; D: .; J: TRBJ2-1; DNA: TGTGCCGGCGGGGAAACCCTAAACAATGAGCAGTTCTTC; CDR3: CAGGETLNNEQFF
V: TRBV24-1; length: 16; size: .; D: TRBD2; J: TRBJ2-1; DNA: TGTGCCACCAGTGACCCGGGACTAGCGGGGCTGAATGAGCAGTTCTTC; CDR3: CATSDPGLAGLNEQFF
V: TRBV30; length: 14; size: .; D: TRBD2; J: TRBJ2-1; DNA: TGTGCCTGGAGGCGGGGGGACTCCTACAATGAGCAGTTCTTC; CDR3: CAWRRGDSYNEQFF
V: TRBV6-2/TRBV6-3; length: 15; size: once; D: TRBD1; J: TRBJ2-7; DNA: TGTGCCAGCAGTTACTCGAGACAGGGCCTCTACGAGCAGTACTTC; CDR3: CASSYSRQGLYEQYF
V: TRBV3-1/TRBV3-2; length: 17; size: .; D: TRBD2; J: TRBJ2-3; DNA: TGTGCCAGCAGCCCCCCCGGGCCTAGCGGGAATACAGATACGCAGTATTTT; CDR3: CASSPPGPSGNTDTQYF
V: TRBV5-1; length: 13; size: .; D: .; J: TRBJ2-7; DNA: TGCGCCAGCAGCTCTCTGAGCTCCTACGAGCAGTACTTC; CDR3: CASSSLSSYEQYF
V: TRBV6-6; length: 13; size: .; D: .; J: TRBJ1-5; DNA: TGTGCCAGCAGTCAACAGGGTTTTCAGCCCCAGCATTTT; CDR3: CASSQQGFQPQHF
V: TRBV29-1; length: 14; size: .; D: TRBD1; J: TRBJ2-1; DNA: TGCAGCGGTACCGGGACAGAAGACTACAATGAGCAGTTCTTC; CDR3: CSGTGTEDYNEQFF
V: TRBV30; length: 11; size: .; D: .; J: TRBJ2-7; DNA: TGTGCCTGGAGTGTACTCCACGAGCAGTACTTC; CDR3: CAWSVLHEQYF
V: TRBV19; length: 14; size: once; D: .; J: TRBJ2-2; DNA: TGTGCCACCACAGGGCCCCGTGGCACCGGGGAGCTGTTTTTT; CDR3: CATTGPRGTGELFF
V: TRBV5-6; length: 13; size: .; D: .; J: TRBJ1-6; DNA: TGTGCCAGCGGGGGACTCCCGAATTCACCCCTCCACTTT; CDR3: CASGGLPNSPLHF
V: TRBV2; length: 14; size: once; D: .; J: TRBJ1-1; DNA: TGTGCCAGCAGTGGAATTTCGGTGAACACTGAAGCTTTCTTT; CDR3: CASSGISVNTEAFF
V: TRBV3-1/TRBV3-2; length: 15; size: .; D: TRBD2; J: TRBJ2-7; DNA: TGTGCCAGCAGCCTTGGACTAGCGGGATTACACGAGCAGTACTTC; CDR3: CASSLGLAGLHEQYF
V: TRBV18; length: 17; size: .; D: TRBD1; J: TRBJ1-6; DNA: TGTGCCAGCTCACCCCGTTCTGCGGGACAGGGAAAATCACCCCTCCACTTT; CDR3: CASSPRSAGQGKSPLHF
V: TRBV27; length: 14; size: .; D: TRBD1; J: TRBJ1-6; DNA: TGTGCCAGCAGTTCGCGACAGGGGAGTTCACCCCTCCACTTT; CDR3: CASSSRQGSSPLHF
V: TRBV20-1; length: 11; size: .; D: .; J: TRBJ1-1; DNA: TGCAGTGCGCCGGGAAACACTGAAGCTTTCTTT; CDR3: CSAPGNTEAFF
V: TRBV20-1; length: 15; size: .; D: TRBD1; J: TRBJ2-2; DNA: TGCAGTGCTAGTCGCCCGACAGGGGATTTTGGGGAGCTGTTTTTT; CDR3: CSASRPTGDFGELFF
V: TRBV7-2; length: 15; size: .; D: TRBD2; J: TRBJ2-5; DNA: TGTGCCAGCAGCTTCGGGGGGAGTCCGCAAGAGACCCAGTACTTC; CDR3: CASSFGGSPQETQYF
V: TRBV6-1; length: 17; size: .; D: TRBD2; J: TRBJ2-2; DNA: TGTGCCAGCAGTGAAGCAAAGACTAGCGGTTACACCGGGGAGCTGTTTTTT; CDR3: CASSEAKTSGYTGELFF
V: TRBV5-6; length: 13; size: few; D: .; J: TRBJ1-2; DNA: TGTGCCAGCAGATGGGACGGGACTGAGGGCTACACCTTC; CDR3: CASRWDGTEGYTF
V: TRBV30; length: 18; size: .; D: TRBD1; J: TRBJ1-1; DNA: TGTGCCTACACAACGAAACAAAACAGGGGCCGCAGGAACACTGAAGCTTTCTTT; CDR3: CAYTTKQNRGRRNTEAFF